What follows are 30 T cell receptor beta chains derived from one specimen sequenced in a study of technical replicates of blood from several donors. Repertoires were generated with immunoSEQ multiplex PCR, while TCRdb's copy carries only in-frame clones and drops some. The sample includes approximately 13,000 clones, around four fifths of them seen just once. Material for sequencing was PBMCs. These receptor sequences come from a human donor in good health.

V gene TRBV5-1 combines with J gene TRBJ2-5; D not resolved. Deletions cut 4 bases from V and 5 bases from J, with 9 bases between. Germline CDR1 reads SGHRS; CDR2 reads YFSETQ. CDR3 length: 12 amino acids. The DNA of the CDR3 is TGCGCCAGCAGCCCGAATCGGGAGACCCAGTACTTC. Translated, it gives CASSPNRETQYF.

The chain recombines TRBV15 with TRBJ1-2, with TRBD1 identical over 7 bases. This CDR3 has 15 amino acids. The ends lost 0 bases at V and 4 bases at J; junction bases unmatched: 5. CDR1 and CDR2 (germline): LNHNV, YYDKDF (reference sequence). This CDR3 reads CATSRDRGGGYGYTF. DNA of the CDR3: TGTGCCACCAGCAGAGATAGAGGGGGCGGCTATGGCTACACCTTC.

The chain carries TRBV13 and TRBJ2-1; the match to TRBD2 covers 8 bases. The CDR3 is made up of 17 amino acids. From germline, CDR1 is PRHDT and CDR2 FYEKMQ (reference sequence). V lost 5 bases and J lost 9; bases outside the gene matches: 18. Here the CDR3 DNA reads TGTGCCAGCAGCCAGCCTCTCGGACTAGCCCTACCAATTGAGCAGTTCTTC. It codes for CASSQPLGLALPIEQFF.

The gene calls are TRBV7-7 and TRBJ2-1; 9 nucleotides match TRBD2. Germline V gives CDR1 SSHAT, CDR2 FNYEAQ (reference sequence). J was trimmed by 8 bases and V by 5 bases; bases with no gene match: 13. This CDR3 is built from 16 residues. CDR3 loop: CASSPLAGTSIDEQFF. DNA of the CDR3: TGTGCCAGCAGCCCCCTGGCCGGGACTAGCATCGATGAGCAGTTCTTC.

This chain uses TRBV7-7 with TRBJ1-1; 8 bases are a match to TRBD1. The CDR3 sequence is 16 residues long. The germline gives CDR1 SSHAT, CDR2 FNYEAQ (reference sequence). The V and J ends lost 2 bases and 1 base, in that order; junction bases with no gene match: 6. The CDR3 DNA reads TGTGCCAGCAGCTTACAGGGGGCTGATGGGAACACTGAAGCTTTCTTT. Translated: CASSLQGADGNTEAFF.

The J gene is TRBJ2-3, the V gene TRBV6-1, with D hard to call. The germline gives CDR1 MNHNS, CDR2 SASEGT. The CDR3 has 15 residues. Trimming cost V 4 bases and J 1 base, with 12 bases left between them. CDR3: CASSGVGDRTDTQYF. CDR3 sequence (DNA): TGTGCCAGCAGTGGGGTGGGCGACCGCACAGATACGCAGTATTTT.

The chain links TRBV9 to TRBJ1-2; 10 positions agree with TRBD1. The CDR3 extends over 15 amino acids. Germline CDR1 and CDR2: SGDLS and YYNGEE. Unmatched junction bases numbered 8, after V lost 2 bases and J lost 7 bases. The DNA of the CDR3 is TGTGCCAGCAGCGTGGACAGGGGGAGACGCGGTGGCTACACCTTC. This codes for CASSVDRGRRGGYTF.

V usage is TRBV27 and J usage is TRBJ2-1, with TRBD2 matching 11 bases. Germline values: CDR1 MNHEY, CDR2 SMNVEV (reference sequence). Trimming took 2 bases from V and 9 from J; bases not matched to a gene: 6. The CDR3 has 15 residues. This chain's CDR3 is CASSLGSSGRSEQFF. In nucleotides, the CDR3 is TGTGCCAGCAGTTTAGGGTCTAGCGGGAGGTCTGAGCAGTTCTTC.

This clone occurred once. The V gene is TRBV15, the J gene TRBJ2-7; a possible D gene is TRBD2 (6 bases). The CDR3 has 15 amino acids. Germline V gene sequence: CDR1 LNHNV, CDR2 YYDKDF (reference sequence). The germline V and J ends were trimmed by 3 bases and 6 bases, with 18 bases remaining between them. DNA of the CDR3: TGTGCCACCAGCAGGGACCCCGGGACTGCTAGCGAGCAGTACTTC. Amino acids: CATSRDPGTASEQYF.

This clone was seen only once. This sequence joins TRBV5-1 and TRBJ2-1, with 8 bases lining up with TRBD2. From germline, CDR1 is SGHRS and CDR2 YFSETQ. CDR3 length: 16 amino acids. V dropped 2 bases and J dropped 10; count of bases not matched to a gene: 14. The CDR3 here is CASSFGGASGLGEQFF. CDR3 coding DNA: TGCGCCAGCAGCTTTGGCGGGGCTAGCGGGCTGGGGGAGCAGTTCTTC. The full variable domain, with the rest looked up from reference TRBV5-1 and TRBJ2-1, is KAGVTQTPRYLIKTRGQQVTLSCSPISGHRSVSWYQQTPGQGLQFLFEYFSETQRNKGNFPGRFSGRQFSNSRSEMNVSTLELGDSALYLCASSFGGASGLGEQFFGPGTRLTVL.

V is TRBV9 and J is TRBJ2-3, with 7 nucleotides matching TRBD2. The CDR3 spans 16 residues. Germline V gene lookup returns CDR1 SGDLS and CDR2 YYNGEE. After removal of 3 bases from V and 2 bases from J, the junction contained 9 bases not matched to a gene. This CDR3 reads CASSAGLVLNTDTQYF. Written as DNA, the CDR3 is TGTGCCAGCAGCGCAGGACTAGTTTTGAACACAGATACGCAGTATTTT. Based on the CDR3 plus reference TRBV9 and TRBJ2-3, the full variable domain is DSGVTQTPKHLITATGQRVTLRCSPRSGDLSVYWYQQSLDQGLQFLIQYYNGEERAKGNILERFSAQQFPDLHSELNLSSLELGDSALYFCASSAGLVLNTDTQYFGPGTRLTVL.

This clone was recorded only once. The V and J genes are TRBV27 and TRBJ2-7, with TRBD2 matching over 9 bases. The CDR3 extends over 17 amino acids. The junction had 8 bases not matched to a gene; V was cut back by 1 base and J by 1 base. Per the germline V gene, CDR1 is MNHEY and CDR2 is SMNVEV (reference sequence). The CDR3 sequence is CASSLWGSGSVSYEQYF. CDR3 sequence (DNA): TGTGCCAGCAGTTTATGGGGTAGCGGGAGTGTATCCTACGAGCAGTACTTC.

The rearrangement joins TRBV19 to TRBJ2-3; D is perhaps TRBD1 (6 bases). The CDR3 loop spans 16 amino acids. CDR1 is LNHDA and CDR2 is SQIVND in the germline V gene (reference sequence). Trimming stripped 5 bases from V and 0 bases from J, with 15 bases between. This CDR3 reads CASSPRGARSTDTQYF. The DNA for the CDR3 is TGTGCCAGTAGTCCCAGGGGAGCGCGTAGCACAGATACGCAGTATTTT.

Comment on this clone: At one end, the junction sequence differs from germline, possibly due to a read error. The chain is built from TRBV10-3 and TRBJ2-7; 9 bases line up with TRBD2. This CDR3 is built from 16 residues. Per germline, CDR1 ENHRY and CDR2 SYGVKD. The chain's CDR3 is CAISESIAGVSSEQYF. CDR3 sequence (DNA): TGTGCCATCAGTGAGTCCATAGCGGGAGTTTCCTCCGAGCAGTACTTC.

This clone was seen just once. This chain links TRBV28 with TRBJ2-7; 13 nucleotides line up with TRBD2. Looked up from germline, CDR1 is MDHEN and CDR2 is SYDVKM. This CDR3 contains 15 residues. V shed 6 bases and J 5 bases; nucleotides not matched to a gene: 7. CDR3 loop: CASSRIGTSGNEQYF. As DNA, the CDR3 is TGTGCCAGCAGCCGAATCGGGACTAGCGGGAACGAGCAGTACTTC.

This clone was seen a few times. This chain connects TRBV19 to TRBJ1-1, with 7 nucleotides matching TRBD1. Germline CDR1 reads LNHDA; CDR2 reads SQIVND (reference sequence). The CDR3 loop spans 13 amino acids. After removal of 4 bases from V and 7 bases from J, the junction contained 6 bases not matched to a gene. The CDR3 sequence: CASSTGTVHEAFF. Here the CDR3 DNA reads TGTGCCAGTAGTACCGGGACAGTTCATGAAGCTTTCTTT.

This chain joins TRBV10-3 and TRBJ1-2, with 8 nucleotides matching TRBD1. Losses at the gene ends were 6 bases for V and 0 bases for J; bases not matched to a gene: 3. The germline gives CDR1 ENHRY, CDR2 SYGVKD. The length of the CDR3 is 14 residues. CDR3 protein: CAISPGQANYGYTF. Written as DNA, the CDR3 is TGTGCCATCAGCCCGGGACAGGCTAACTATGGCTACACCTTC.

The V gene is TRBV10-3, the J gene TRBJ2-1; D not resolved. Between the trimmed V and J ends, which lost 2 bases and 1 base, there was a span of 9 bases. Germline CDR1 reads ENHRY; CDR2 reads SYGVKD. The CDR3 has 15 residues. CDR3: CAISERVGSYNEQFF. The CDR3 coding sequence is TGTGCCATCAGTGAGCGGGTTGGGTCCTACAATGAGCAGTTCTTC.

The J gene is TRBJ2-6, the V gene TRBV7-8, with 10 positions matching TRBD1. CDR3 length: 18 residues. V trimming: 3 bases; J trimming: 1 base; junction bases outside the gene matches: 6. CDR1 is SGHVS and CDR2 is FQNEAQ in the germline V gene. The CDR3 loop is CASSFVDRGVSGANVLTF. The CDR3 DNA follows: TGTGCCAGCAGCTTCGTGGACAGGGGGGTGTCTGGGGCCAACGTCCTGACTTTC.

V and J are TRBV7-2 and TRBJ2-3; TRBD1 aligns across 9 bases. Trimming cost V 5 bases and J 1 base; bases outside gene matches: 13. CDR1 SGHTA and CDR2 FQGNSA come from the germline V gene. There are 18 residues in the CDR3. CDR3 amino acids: CASSLLTGGGGGTDTQYF. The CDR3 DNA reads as TGTGCCAGCAGCCTCTTAACAGGGGGCGGTGGAGGCACAGATACGCAGTATTTT.

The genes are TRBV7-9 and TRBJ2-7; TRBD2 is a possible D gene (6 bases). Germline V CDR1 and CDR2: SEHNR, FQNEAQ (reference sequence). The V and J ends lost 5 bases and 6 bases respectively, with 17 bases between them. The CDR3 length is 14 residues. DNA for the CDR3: TGTGCCAGCAGCGGGCGGGACGGACCGGGCGAGCAGTACTTC. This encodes CASSGRDGPGEQYF. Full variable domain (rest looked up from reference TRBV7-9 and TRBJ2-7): DTGVSQNPRHKITKRGQNVTFRCDPISEHNRLYWYRQTLGQGPEFLTYFQNEAQLEKSRLLSDRFSAERPKGSFSTLEIQRTEQGDSAMYLCASSGRDGPGEQYFGPGTRLTVT.

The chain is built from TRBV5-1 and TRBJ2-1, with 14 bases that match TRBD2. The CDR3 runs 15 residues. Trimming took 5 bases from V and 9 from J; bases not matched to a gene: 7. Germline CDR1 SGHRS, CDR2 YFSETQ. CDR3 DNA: TGCGCCAGCAGTTCGGGACTAGCGGGAGTACCTGAGCAGTTCTTC. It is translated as CASSSGLAGVPEQFF.

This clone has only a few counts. CDR3: CASSLVGTSGRADEQFF. The CDR3 DNA is TGTGCCAGCAGCTTGGTAGGGACTAGCGGGAGGGCCGATGAGCAGTTCTTC. The chain combines TRBV5-5 with TRBJ2-1; 16 positions match TRBD2. V dropped 0 bases and J dropped 8; count of bases not matched to a gene: 5. CDR3 length equals 17 residues. CDR1 is SGHKS, CDR2 YYEKEE, per germline (reference sequence). Full variable domain (rest looked up from reference TRBV5-5 and TRBJ2-1): DAGVTQSPTHLIKTRGQQVTLRCSPISGHKSVSWYQQVLGQGPQFIFQYYEKEERGRGNFPDRFSARQFPNYSSELNVNALLLGDSALYLCASSLVGTSGRADEQFFGPGTRLTVL.

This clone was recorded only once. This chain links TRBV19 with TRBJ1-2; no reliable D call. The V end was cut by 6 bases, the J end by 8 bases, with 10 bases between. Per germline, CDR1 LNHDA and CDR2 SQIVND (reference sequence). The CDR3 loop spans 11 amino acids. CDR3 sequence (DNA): TGTGCCAGTAGGTCCGGGGAAGGCTACACCTTC. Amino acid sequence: CASRSGEGYTF.

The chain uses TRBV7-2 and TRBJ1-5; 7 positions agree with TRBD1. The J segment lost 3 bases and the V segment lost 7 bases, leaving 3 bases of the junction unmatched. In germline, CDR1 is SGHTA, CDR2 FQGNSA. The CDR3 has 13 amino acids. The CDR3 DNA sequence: TGTGCCAGCACCGACAGGGTCAATCAGCCCCAGCATTTT. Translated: CASTDRVNQPQHF.

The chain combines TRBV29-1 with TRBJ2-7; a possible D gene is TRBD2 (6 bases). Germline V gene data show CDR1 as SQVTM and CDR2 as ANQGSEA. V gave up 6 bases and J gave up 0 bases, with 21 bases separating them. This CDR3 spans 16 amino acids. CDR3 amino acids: CSVALSEEGSSYEQYF. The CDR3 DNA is TGCAGCGTGGCTCTCTCTGAGGAGGGTAGCTCCTACGAGCAGTACTTC.

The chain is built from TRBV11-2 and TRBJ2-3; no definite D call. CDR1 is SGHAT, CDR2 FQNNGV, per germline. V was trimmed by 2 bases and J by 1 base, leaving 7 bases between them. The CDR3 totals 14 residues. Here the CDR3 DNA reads TGTGCCAGCAGCTTAACGCGAGGCACAGATACGCAGTATTTT. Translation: CASSLTRGTDTQYF. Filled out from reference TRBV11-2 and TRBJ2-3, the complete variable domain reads EAGVAQSPRYKIIEKRQSVAFWCNPISGHATLYWYQQILGQGPKLLIQFQNNGVVDDSQLPKDRFSAERLKGVDSTLKIQPAKLEDSAVYLCASSLTRGTDTQYFGPGTRLTVL.

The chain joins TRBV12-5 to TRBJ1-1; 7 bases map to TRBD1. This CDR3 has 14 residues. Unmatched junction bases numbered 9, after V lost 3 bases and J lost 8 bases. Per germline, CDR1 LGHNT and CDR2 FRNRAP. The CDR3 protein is CASGFVQQGYEAFF. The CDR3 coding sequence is TGTGCTAGTGGTTTCGTTCAACAGGGGTACGAAGCTTTCTTT.

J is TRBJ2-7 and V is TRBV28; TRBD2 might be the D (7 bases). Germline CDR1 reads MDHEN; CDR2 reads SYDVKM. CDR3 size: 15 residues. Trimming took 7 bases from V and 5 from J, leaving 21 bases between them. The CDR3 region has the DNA TGTGCCAGCACCCCGGGGGGCGGGAGCGTCCACGAGCAGTACTTC. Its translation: CASTPGGGSVHEQYF.

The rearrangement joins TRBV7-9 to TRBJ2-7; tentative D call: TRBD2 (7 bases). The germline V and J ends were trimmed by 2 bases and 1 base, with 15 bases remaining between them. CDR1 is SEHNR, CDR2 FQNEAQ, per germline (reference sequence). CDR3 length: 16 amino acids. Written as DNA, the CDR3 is TGTGCCAGCAGCTTATCAGCGGGACATCGATCCTACGAGCAGTACTTC. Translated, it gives CASSLSAGHRSYEQYF.